The T cell receptor beta chain described here comes from a study of T cell repertoires in cytomegalovirus infection. Looking at the study overall: Through public TCR beta signatures, both CMV infection and matching HLA type were indicated.

TCRdb passed the reads through MiXCR, listing each CDR3 protein once. Of approximately 140,000 distinct CDR3 sequences listed, roughly 9% were seen once; the top ten hold around 10%. This clonotype has more than one count but fewer than ten. Its cognate antigen is unknown. Study-wide results and limits: The study identified carriers of CMV plus the relevant HLA from cumulative public TCR beta family frequency. HLA-C-restricted CMV-specific TCR beta clonotypes were dominant in the ex vivo response.

CDR1 LNHDA and CDR2 SQIVND come from the germline V gene (reference sequence). There are 15 residues in the CDR3. V was clipped by 5 bases and J by 1 base; unmatched bases: 6. This clonotype was obtained from a human donor in good health (CMV status not recorded). Some clones in this sample may be carry-over from other donors' samples. The J gene is TRBJ2-5, the V gene TRBV19; 8 positions agree with TRBD2. The specimen sequenced was PBMCs. In DNA form, the CDR3 reads TGTGCCAGTAGTTTAAGCGGGGGCCTCCAAGAGACCCAGTACTTC. Translating gives CASSLSGGLQETQYF.